The rows below give T cell receptor beta chains drawn from one sample of a study of beta chain features in type 1 diabetes. Clones were sequenced by immunoSEQ multiplex PCR, and TCRdb holds only the in-frame ones, with some missing. The data contain roughly 700,000 clones, about an eighth of them seen just once; the ten biggest clones take up approximately 0.02%. The sample consisted of naive CD4+ T cells from blood. Receptor source: a man younger than 35 with type 1 diabetes. The CDR3 runs from the conserved cysteine through the conserved F or W. Fields, in order: D gene, clone size, J gene, V gene, CDR3 protein, CDR3 DNA. A D gene is named only where the DNA matches it firmly. The size of a clone is reported for some rows only, either as once, few or many, or as a class for expanded clones.

>NA|NA|TRBJ1-2|TRBV7-6
CASSLHGEARYTF
TGTGCCAGCAGCTTACATGGGGAGGCACGCTACACCTTC
>NA|few|TRBJ2-3|TRBV5-4
CASSFRALPTDTQYF
TGTGCCAGCAGCTTCCGGGCCCTCCCTACAGATACGCAGTATTTT
>TRBD1|NA|TRBJ1-1|TRBV30
CAWSLQGDTEAFF
TGTGCCTGGAGCCTACAGGGGGACACTGAAGCTTTCTTT
>TRBD1|few|TRBJ1-1|TRBV6-6
CASRKQGVDTEAFF
TGTGCCAGCAGAAAACAGGGGGTCGACACTGAAGCTTTCTTT
>NA|NA|TRBJ1-3|TRBV4-1
CASSQEQVGNTIYF
TGCGCCAGCAGCCAAGAACAGGTTGGAAACACCATATATTTT
>NA|few|TRBJ2-1|TRBV19
CASREAVSYNEQFF
TGTGCCAGTAGGGAAGCGGTCTCCTACAATGAGCAGTTCTTC
>NA|few|TRBJ2-5|TRBV7-6
CASSLGQETQYF
TGTGCCAGCAGCTTAGGGCAAGAGACCCAGTACTTC
>TRBD1|NA|TRBJ2-2|TRBV19
CASSIPGQGRTGELFF
TGTGCCAGTAGTATTCCGGGACAGGGAAGGACCGGGGAGCTGTTTTTT
>TRBD1|few|TRBJ2-1|TRBV2
CAIVARQGLDNEQFF
TGTGCCATCGTAGCCAGACAGGGCTTGGACAATGAGCAGTTCTTC
>NA|NA|TRBJ2-7|TRBV4-1
CASSQVFSGQSYEQYF
TGCGCCAGCAGCCAAGTCTTCTCAGGGCAATCCTACGAGCAGTACTTC
>TRBD1|NA|TRBJ1-2|TRBV5-1
CASSLGQGNGYTF
TGCGCCAGCAGCTTGGGACAGGGGAATGGCTACACCTTC
>NA|NA|TRBJ2-4|TRBV30
CAWSVDSAAKNIQYF
TGTGCCTGGAGTGTGGACAGTGCAGCCAAAAACATTCAGTACTTC
>NA|few|TRBJ1-1|TRBV7-2
CASSSFAGQEAFF
TGTGCCAGCAGCTCCTTTGCCGGACAGGAAGCTTTCTTT
>NA|few|TRBJ1-3|TRBV18
CASSRSGGNSGNTIYF
TGTGCCAGCTCCAGGTCGGGGGGAAATTCTGGAAACACCATATATTTT
>NA|NA|TRBJ2-3|TRBV6-5
CASSNGDSLTDTQYF
TGTGCCAGCAGTAATGGGGATTCCCTCACAGATACGCAGTATTTT
>TRBD1|few|TRBJ2-2|TRBV13
CASRDRDSQLAGELFF
TGTGCCAGCAGGGATCGGGACAGCCAGTTGGCCGGGGAGCTGTTTTTT
>NA|NA|TRBJ2-7|TRBV6-5
CASSERRAYEQYF
TGTGCCAGCAGTGAAAGACGAGCCTACGAGCAGTACTTC
>NA|NA|TRBJ1-2|TRBV28
CAIRGHREYGYTF
TGTGCCATCAGGGGTCACCGCGAGTATGGCTACACCTTC
>NA|few|TRBJ2-7|TRBV18
CASSQGAYEQYF
TGTGCCAGCTCACAGGGGGCCTACGAGCAGTACTTC
>TRBD1|NA|TRBJ2-7|TRBV18
CASSPGTGDREQYF
TGTGCCAGCTCACCAGGGACAGGCGACCGCGAGCAGTACTTC
>NA|few|TRBJ1-4|TRBV5-4
CASIDGEKLFF
TGTGCCAGCATCGACGGTGAAAAACTGTTTTTT
>NA|NA|TRBJ1-5|TRBV9
CASRKSGARVLPQHF
TGTGCCAGCCGAAAATCTGGGGCGCGGGTATTACCCCAGCATTTT
>NA|few|TRBJ1-2|TRBV18
CASSPPAHSTYGYTF
TGTGCCAGCTCACCACCGGCTCACAGCACCTATGGCTACACCTTC
>NA|NA|TRBJ2-5|TRBV4-1
CASSQDQRGANQETQYF
TGCGCCAGCAGCCAAGATCAACGGGGGGCCAACCAAGAGACCCAGTACTTC
>NA|few|TRBJ1-1|TRBV19
CASSIGAGLPNTEAFF
TGTGCCAGTAGTATAGGGGCGGGACTGCCGAACACTGAAGCTTTCTTT
>NA|few|TRBJ2-3|TRBV19
CASSMRAGPGTDTQYF
TGTGCCAGTAGTATGAGGGCAGGGCCAGGTACAGATACGCAGTATTTT
>NA|few|TRBJ1-2|TRBV2
CASKTSGVASYNYGYTF
TGTGCCAGCAAGACTTCAGGGGTGGCTTCATATAACTATGGCTACACCTTC
>NA|few|TRBJ1-2|TRBV29-1
CSVVERGSTYGYTF
TGCAGCGTTGTAGAAAGAGGTTCTACCTATGGCTACACCTTC
>NA|NA|TRBJ2-6|TRBV5-1
CASSFGAGANVLTF
TGCGCCAGCAGCTTCGGTGCTGGGGCCAACGTCCTGACTTTC
>NA|NA|TRBJ2-3|TRBV5-6
CASSYRTEDTQYF
TGTGCCAGCAGCTACCGGACAGAAGATACGCAGTATTTT
>NA|NA|TRBJ2-5|TRBV11-3
CASSSPPDGHQETQYF
TGTGCCAGCAGCTCTCCCCCGGACGGACACCAAGAGACCCAGTACTTC
>NA|NA|TRBJ2-5|TRBV12-5
CASGLMDSRLGETQYF
TGTGCTAGTGGTTTGATGGACAGCCGCCTGGGGGAGACCCAGTACTTC
>NA|few|TRBJ2-7|TRBV4-1
CASSPSGGQYF
TGCGCCAGCAGCCCCTCAGGTGGGCAGTACTTC
>NA|few|TRBJ1-2|TRBV30
CAWSGIGYTF
TGTGCCTGGAGTGGGATTGGCTACACCTTC
>NA|NA|TRBJ2-7|TRBV5-1
CASSLRGSYEQYF
TGCGCCAGCAGCTTGAGGGGGTCCTACGAGCAGTACTTC
>NA|NA|TRBJ1-2|TRBV10-3
CAISESRTDGYTF
TGTGCCATCAGTGAGTCGAGAACAGATGGCTACACCTTC
>NA|NA|TRBJ1-5|TRBV29-1
CSVAGSGNSNQPQHF
TGCAGCGTTGCTGGGTCAGGGAATAGCAATCAGCCCCAGCATTTT
>NA|NA|TRBJ1-5|TRBV27
CASSLSPPQGNQPQHF
TGTGCCAGCAGTTTATCACCCCCACAGGGCAATCAGCCCCAGCATTTT
>TRBD1|NA|TRBJ2-3|TRBV18
CASSSRGDTQYF
TGTGCCAGCTCATCCAGGGGGGATACGCAGTATTTT
>NA|few|TRBJ2-7|TRBV11-1
CASSDDGADSSTGKYF
TGTGCCAGCAGCGATGATGGGGCCGACAGTTCTACAGGCAAGTACTTC
>NA|NA|TRBJ1-2|TRBV6-6
CASNVRSSIYGYTF
TGTGCCAGCAACGTTCGGTCGAGTATCTATGGCTACACCTTC
>NA|few|TRBJ1-1|TRBV29-1
CSVEPSEAATEAFF
TGCAGCGTTGAACCCTCGGAAGCGGCTACTGAAGCTTTCTTT
>NA|few|TRBJ2-1|TRBV9
CASSVRGSDNEQFF
TGTGCCAGCAGCGTAAGGGGAAGCGACAATGAGCAGTTCTTC